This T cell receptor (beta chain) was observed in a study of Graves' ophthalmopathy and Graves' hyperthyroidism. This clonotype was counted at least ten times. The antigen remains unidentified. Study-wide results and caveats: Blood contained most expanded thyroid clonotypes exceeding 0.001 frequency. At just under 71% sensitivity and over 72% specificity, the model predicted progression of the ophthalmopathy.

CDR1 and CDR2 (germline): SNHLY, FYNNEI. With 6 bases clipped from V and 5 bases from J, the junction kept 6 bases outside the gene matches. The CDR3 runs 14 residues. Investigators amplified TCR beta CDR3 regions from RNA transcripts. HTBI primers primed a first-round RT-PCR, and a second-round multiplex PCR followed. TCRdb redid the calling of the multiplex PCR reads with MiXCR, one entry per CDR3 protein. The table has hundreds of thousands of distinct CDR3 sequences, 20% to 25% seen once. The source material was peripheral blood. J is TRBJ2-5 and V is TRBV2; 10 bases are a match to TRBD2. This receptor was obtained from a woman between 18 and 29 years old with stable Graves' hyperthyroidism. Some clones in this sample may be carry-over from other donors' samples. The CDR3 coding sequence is TGTGCCAGCAGATCTAGCGGGGGTAGCGAGACCCAGTACTTC. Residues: CASRSSGGSETQYF.